At least ten counts were recorded for the clone carrying this T cell receptor (beta chain). The germline CDR1 and CDR2 sequences are SGHKS and YYEKEE (reference sequence). With 4 bases removed from V and 4 bases from J, the gap between germline ends came to 14 bases. The CDR3 covers 14 residues. This sample is part of a study of breast tumors, draining lymph nodes, adjacent tissues. In TCRdb, the multiplex PCR reads were re-called with MiXCR into one record per CDR3 protein. The sample lists 100,000 or so distinct CDR3 sequences, 21% seen once, with roughly 1.3% in the top ten. Samples came from axillary lymph nodes draining the breast cancer.

This receptor was identified in a female donor with breast cancer. Some clones in this sample may be carry-over from other donors' samples. The material sequenced was axillary lymph node tissue. The chain employs TRBV5-5 and TRBJ1-2, with D possibly being TRBD1 (6 bases). CDR3 loop: CASSLRGAGYGYTF. The CDR3 DNA reads as TGTGCCAGCAGCCTGAGGGGGGCAGGCTATGGCTACACCTTC.